Only a few counts were recorded for the clone carrying this T cell receptor beta chain. The germline gene is not matched at one end of the junction; a read error may be the cause. Unique molecular identifiers tagged the TCRbeta library. One entry per CDR3 protein, called by TCRdb with MiXCR from the PCR reads. In the table there are approximately 390,000 distinct CDR3 sequences, 11% of which are singletons. This entry is derived from a study of T-cell reconstitution after alpha-beta-depleted transplantation in children. Germline CDR1 reads KGHSH; CDR2 reads LQKENI. The CDR3 covers 13 residues. This TCR was recovered from a human donor who donated a stem cell graft to a child with acute myeloid leukemia. The chain has TRBV18 and TRBJ1-2, with D unclear. Sequenced here: PBMCs from the stem cell graft donor, sampled from the stem cell graft. This CDR3 reads CASSPYNNYGYTF. CDR3 nucleotide sequence: TGTGCCAGCTCGCCGTATAATAACTATGGCTACACTTTC.